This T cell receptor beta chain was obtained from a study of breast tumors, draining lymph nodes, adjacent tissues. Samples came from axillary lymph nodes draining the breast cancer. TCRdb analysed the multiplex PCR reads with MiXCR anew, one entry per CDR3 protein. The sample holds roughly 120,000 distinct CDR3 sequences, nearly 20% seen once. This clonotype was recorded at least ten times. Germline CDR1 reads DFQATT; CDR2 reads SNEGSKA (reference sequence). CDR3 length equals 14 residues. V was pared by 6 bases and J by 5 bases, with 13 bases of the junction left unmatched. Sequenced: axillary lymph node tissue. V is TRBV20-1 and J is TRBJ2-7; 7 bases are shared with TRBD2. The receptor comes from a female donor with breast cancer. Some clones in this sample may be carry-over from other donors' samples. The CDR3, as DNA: TGCAGTGCCAGGTCCGGGACTACCTTCAACGAGCAGTACTTC. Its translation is CSARSGTTFNEQYF.